Listed here are 8 T cell receptor beta chains from one sample, sequenced in a study of blood T cell repertoires in COVID-19. TCRdb's table, derived via immunoSEQ multiplex PCR, lists solely in-frame clones and lacks some. The data hold about 280,000 clones, with around nine tenths observed a single time. The sequenced sample consisted of PBMCs or T cells enriched from blood (not recorded which). These receptors were obtained from a middle-aged woman who had recovered from COVID-19.

This clone was detected only once. The chain combines TRBV7-3 with TRBJ2-1; maybe TRBD1 (6 bases). The CDR3 totals 16 residues. The V and J ends lost 2 bases and 6 bases respectively, with 17 bases between them. The germline gives CDR1 SGHTA, CDR2 FQGTGA. Written as DNA, the CDR3 is TGTGCCAGCAGCTTAGCTCCCGGGACATCTCGCAATGAGCAGTTCTTC. Translation: CASSLAPGTSRNEQFF.

The genes are TRBV18 and TRBJ2-2; 7 bases agree with TRBD1. Germline V lookup: CDR1 KGHSH, CDR2 LQKENI. Germline trimming cut 8 bases from V and 0 bases from J; bases unmatched to any gene: 6. This CDR3 has 15 amino acids. CDR3 loop: CASRLGQSNTGELFF. The CDR3 bases are TGTGCCAGCCGACTGGGACAGTCGAACACCGGGGAGCTGTTTTTT.

The rearrangement uses TRBV7-9 and TRBJ1-5; D may be TRBD1 (5 bases). V lost 0 bases to trimming and J lost 6 bases, with 12 bases between them. The CDR3 covers 15 residues. Germline V gene lookup returns CDR1 SEHNR and CDR2 FQNEAQ (reference sequence). The CDR3 sequence: CASSLAGQLGQPQHF. DNA of the CDR3: TGTGCCAGCAGCTTAGCGGGGCAGTTAGGTCAGCCCCAGCATTTT.

The V call is TRBV7-2, the J call TRBJ2-3; tentative D call: TRBD2 (5 bases). The CDR3 is 15 residues long. Germline values: CDR1 SGHTA, CDR2 FQGNSA. V dropped 6 bases and J dropped 3 bases, with 16 bases sitting between them. In nucleotides, the CDR3 is TGTGCCAGCAGTCTAGAGGGTGGGCCGACAGATACGCAGTATTTT. It codes for CASSLEGGPTDTQYF.

The rearrangement uses TRBV3-1 (or the pseudogene TRBV3-2) and TRBJ2-7, with D tentatively TRBD2 (5 bases). This CDR3 is 15 amino acids long. Germline V gene sequence: CDR1 LGHDT, CDR2 YNNKEL (reference sequence). Trimming removed 3 bases from V and 4 bases from J, with 16 bases in between. The CDR3 nucleotides are TGTGCCAGCAGCCACGGTTCTCTAGCTACGTACGAGCAGTACTTC. It is translated as CASSHGSLATYEQYF.

This rearrangement joins TRBV19 to TRBJ1-5; D call uncertain. The germline V gene has CDR1 LNHDA and CDR2 SQIVND (reference sequence). Trimming cost V 5 bases and J 7 bases, with 12 bases left between them. The CDR3 is 13 residues long. This chain's CDR3 is CASSLHSGQPQHF. Here the CDR3 DNA reads TGTGCCAGTAGTTTGCATTCGGGACAGCCCCAGCATTTT.

This sequence joins TRBV5-1 and TRBJ2-7, with 13 positions matching TRBD2. Per germline, CDR1 SGHRS and CDR2 YFSETQ. V was clipped by 4 bases and J by 5 bases; unmatched bases: 9. This CDR3 is built from 16 residues. In DNA, the CDR3 is TGCGCCAGCAGCCTCCTACTAGCGGGAGGGCCCCACGAGCAGTACTTC. It is translated as CASSLLLAGGPHEQYF.

The genes are TRBV6-2 or TRBV6-3 and TRBJ2-7, with a weak D call TRBD2 (6 bases). Germline lookup yields CDR1 MNHEY and CDR2 SVGEGT. V lost 5 bases and J lost 4, with 33 bases in between. This CDR3 region has 20 residues. Written as DNA, the CDR3 is TGTGCCAGCAGTCCAACCGCCTATGGCTCAAGTAGGGGAGGATTATACGAGCAGTACTTC. It yields the protein CASSPTAYGSSRGGLYEQYF.